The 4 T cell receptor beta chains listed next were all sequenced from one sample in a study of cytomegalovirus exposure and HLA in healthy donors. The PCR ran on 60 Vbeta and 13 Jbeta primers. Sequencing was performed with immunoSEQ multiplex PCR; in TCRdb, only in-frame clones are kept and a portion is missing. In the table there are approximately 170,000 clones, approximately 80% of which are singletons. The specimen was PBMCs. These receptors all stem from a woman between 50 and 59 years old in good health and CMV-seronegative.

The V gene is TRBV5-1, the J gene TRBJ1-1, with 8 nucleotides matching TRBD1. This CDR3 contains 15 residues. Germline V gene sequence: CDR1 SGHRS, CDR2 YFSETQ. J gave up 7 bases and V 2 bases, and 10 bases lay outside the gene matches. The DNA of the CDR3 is TGCGCCAGCAGCTTAGCGGGACAGGTGGTCGGTGAAGCTTTCTTT. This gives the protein CASSLAGQVVGEAFF.

CDR3 bases: TGTGCCAGCAGTTCGACAGGAATCGATACGCAGTATTTT. It yields the protein CASSSTGIDTQYF. The rearrangement joins TRBV27 to TRBJ2-3; D possibly corresponds to TRBD1 (6 bases). V lost 4 bases and J lost 6, with 11 bases in between. CDR3 size: 13 residues. Germline V gene lookup returns CDR1 MNHEY and CDR2 SMNVEV (reference sequence).

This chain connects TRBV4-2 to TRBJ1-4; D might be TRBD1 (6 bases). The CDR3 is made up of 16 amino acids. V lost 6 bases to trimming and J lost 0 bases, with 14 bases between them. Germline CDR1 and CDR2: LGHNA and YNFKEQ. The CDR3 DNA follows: TGTGCCAGCAGTTCCCCCCAGGGGACAACTAATGAAAAACTGTTTTTT. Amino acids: CASSSPQGTTNEKLFF.

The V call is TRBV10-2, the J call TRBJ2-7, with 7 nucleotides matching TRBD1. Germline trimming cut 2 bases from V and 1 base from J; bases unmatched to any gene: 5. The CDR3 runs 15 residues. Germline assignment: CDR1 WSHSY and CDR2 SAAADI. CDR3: CASSEVNRGSYEQYF. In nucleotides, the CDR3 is TGCGCCAGCAGTGAGGTGAACAGGGGTTCCTACGAGCAGTACTTC.